This T cell receptor beta chain was obtained from a study of cytomegalovirus exposure and HLA in healthy donors. Study as a whole: Earlier findings included roughly 120 million unique TCR beta sequences obtained from 180 million or so T cells. General study points: A later analysis linked a missense DCLRE1C variant to TCR beta V- and J-gene trimming.

Primers included in the PCR were 60 Vbeta and 13 Jbeta primers. In the original analysis: Approximately 9.9 million of some 80 million unique TCR beta chains were shared, per a later count. TCRdb's table, derived via immunoSEQ multiplex PCR, lists solely in-frame clones and lacks some. V, J and clone size derive from that table, while D and trimming were established from the DNA sequence. The data show about 140,000 clones, around 59% seen once. This CDR3 comprises 14 residues. With V trimmed by 1 base and J by 10 bases, 5 bases remained unmatched. CDR1 and CDR2 (germline): LNHDA, SQIVND (reference sequence). In this sample, this clone turned up once. The antigen remains unidentified.

The TCR originated in a male donor in good health and CMV-seronegative. The chain joins TRBV19 to TRBJ2-1; TRBD1 agrees at 9 bases. Sequencing input: PBMCs. The CDR3 DNA reads as TGTGCCAGTAGTATAGGGGACAGGGTGGGGGAGCAGTTCTTC. Its translation is CASSIGDRVGEQFF.